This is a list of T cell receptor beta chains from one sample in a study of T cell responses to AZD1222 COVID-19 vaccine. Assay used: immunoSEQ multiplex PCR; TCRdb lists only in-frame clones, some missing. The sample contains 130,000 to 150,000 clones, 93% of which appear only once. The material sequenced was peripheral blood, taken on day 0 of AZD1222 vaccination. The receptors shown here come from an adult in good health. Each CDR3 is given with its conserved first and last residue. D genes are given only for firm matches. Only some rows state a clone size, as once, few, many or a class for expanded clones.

TGTGCCAGCAGTCCCCTCCTTAGCGGGGGGAGCGGGGAGCTGTTTTTT | CASSPLLSGGSGELFF | NA | TRBJ2-2 | TRBV27 | TRBD2
TGCGCCAGCAGTGACGATCCCGACGCTGGGATCAATTCACCCCTCCACTTT | CASSDDPDAGINSPLHF | NA | TRBJ1-6 | TRBV10-1 | NA
TGTGCCAGCAGCTTACTAGCGGGAGGGCCAGATACGCAGTATTTT | CASSLLAGGPDTQYF | NA | TRBJ2-3 | TRBV7-3 | TRBD2
TGTGCCAGCAGCCAAGATAGGGGGGCCGGAGGAAGCAATCAGCCCCAGCATTTT | CASSQDRGAGGSNQPQHF | NA | TRBJ1-5 | TRBV4-2 | NA
TGTGCCAGTAGTATTCAGGGGGCGAGGTATGGCTACACCTTC | CASSIQGARYGYTF | NA | TRBJ1-2 | TRBV19 | TRBD1
TGTGCCAGCAGCGTTAGGGGGGACAGGGCTCATGAGCAGTTCTTC | CASSVRGDRAHEQFF | NA | TRBJ2-1 | TRBV7-9 | TRBD1
TGTGCCAGCAGTACCCTCGTCCAGCGGGAGGGGTTTTTTTACGAGCAGTACTTC | CASSTLVQREGFFYEQYF | NA | TRBJ2-7 | TRBV28 | TRBD2
TGCGCCAGCAGCCAAGGCTGGGGGGATGGAAACACCATATATTTT | CASSQGWGDGNTIYF | once | TRBJ1-3 | TRBV4-1 | NA
TGTGCCAGCAGCGCTTTACGGCAACATGGCTACACCTTC | CASSALRQHGYTF | once | TRBJ1-2 | TRBV9 | NA
TGTGCCAGCAGTGACGGGACCAGGGCCTACGAGCAGTACTTC | CASSDGTRAYEQYF | once | TRBJ2-7 | TRBV6-1 | NA
TGTGCCAGCAGGTTGGACATAAGAGCCTACGAGCAGTACTTC | CASRLDIRAYEQYF | NA | TRBJ2-7 | TRBV28 | NA
TGCGCCAGCAGTTATGAAGGGACCCGAATTAACACTGAAGCTTTCTTT | CASSYEGTRINTEAFF | NA | TRBJ1-1 | TRBV5-1 | NA
TGTGCCAGCAGCTTGGGCAGACAGAACACTGAAGCTTTCTTT | CASSLGRQNTEAFF | NA | TRBJ1-1 | TRBV5-5 | NA
TGTGCCAGCAGCGACAGGGCTAGCAATCAGCCCCAGCATTTT | CASSDRASNQPQHF | once | TRBJ1-5 | TRBV9 | NA
TGTGCCAGTAGCTCCGGACAGGGGGGTTCACCCCTCCACTTT | CASSSGQGGSPLHF | NA | TRBJ1-6 | TRBV19 | TRBD1
TGTGCCAGCTCAGGGGACAGGCCCCCGGGGGGCTCTGGGGCCAACGTCCTGACTTTC | CASSGDRPPGGSGANVLTF | few | TRBJ2-6 | TRBV18 | NA
TGTGCCAGCAGTTCCCAGGGAGGTCATGATGGCTACACCTTC | CASSSQGGHDGYTF | NA | TRBJ1-2 | TRBV6-5 | NA
TGTGCCAGCAGTGGTACAGGTGACAATCAGCCCCAGCATTTT | CASSGTGDNQPQHF | NA | TRBJ1-5 | TRBV2 | NA
TGTGCCAGCAGCCTGTCTAGCACAGATACGCAGTATTTT | CASSLSSTDTQYF | NA | TRBJ2-3 | TRBV11-2 | NA
TGTGCCAGCTCAGGAGTGAACACTGAAGCTTTCTTT | CASSGVNTEAFF | NA | TRBJ1-1 | TRBV18 | NA
TGTGCCAGCAGCCCCCTGGGATCTTACGGCACAGATACGCAGTATTTT | CASSPLGSYGTDTQYF | few | TRBJ2-3 | TRBV14 | NA
TGTGCCAGCAGTGACAGAACCTATGGCTACACCTTC | CASSDRTYGYTF | NA | TRBJ1-2 | TRBV25-1 | NA
TGTGCCAGCTCGGGACAGGGGGCGAAGGAGACCCAGTACTTC | CASSGQGAKETQYF | NA | TRBJ2-5 | TRBV2 | TRBD1
TGTGCCAGCAGCCAAAGATCCGAGCAGTTCTTC | CASSQRSEQFF | NA | TRBJ2-1 | TRBV12-3/TRBV12-4 | NA
TGTGCCAGCAGCTTAGCGCGGCAGGGTGACTACACCTTC | CASSLARQGDYTF | NA | TRBJ1-2 | TRBV7-9 | NA
TGTGCCAGCAGCGTAGGACAGTCCAGCTCCTACAATGAGCAGTTCTTC | CASSVGQSSSYNEQFF | once | TRBJ2-1 | TRBV9 | NA
TGTGCCAGCAGCGTAGGTTCCGGACAGGCTGGCGCAACTAATGAAAAACTGTTTTTT | CASSVGSGQAGATNEKLFF | once | TRBJ1-4 | TRBV9 | TRBD1
TGCGCCAGCAGCTCCTTAGGTAGCGGGGGCGATACGCAGTATTTT | CASSSLGSGGDTQYF | NA | TRBJ2-3 | TRBV5-1 | TRBD2
TGTGCCAGCAAGAAGCTAGCGGGGACCCAAGAGACCCAGTACTTC | CASKKLAGTQETQYF | NA | TRBJ2-5 | TRBV6-5 | TRBD2
TGTGCCAGCAGTTTATTAAATTCACCCCTCCACTTT | CASSLLNSPLHF | NA | TRBJ1-6 | TRBV27 | NA
TGTGCCAGCAGCCAAGATGGGGGACAGGAGGGCACTGAAGCTTTCTTT | CASSQDGGQEGTEAFF | NA | TRBJ1-1 | TRBV4-2 | TRBD1
TGTGCCAGCAGTATCGGACAAGGGCCCAGGGGGGACTATGGCTACACCTTC | CASSIGQGPRGDYGYTF | NA | TRBJ1-2 | TRBV6-2/TRBV6-3 | TRBD1
TGTGCCAGCAGTTACTCAGGAGAGGGTTGGGGTCAGCCCCAGCATTTT | CASSYSGEGWGQPQHF | NA | TRBJ1-5 | TRBV6-6 | NA
TGTGCCAGCAGAGGGACAGATGGCTACACCTTC | CASRGTDGYTF | once | TRBJ1-2 | TRBV12-3/TRBV12-4 | TRBD1
TGTGCCAGCAGCTTAGTGCAGGGAAGGTATGGCTACACCTTC | CASSLVQGRYGYTF | once | TRBJ1-2 | TRBV7-2 | NA
TGTGCCAGCAGCGTGGACAGTGGGAGGGGTAATGAAAAACTGTTTTTT | CASSVDSGRGNEKLFF | NA | TRBJ1-4 | TRBV9 | NA
TGTGCCACCAGCAGAGATTGGGTCCGCGTGGCCGGGACAGGGGAGACCCAGTACTTC | CATSRDWVRVAGTGETQYF | NA | TRBJ2-5 | TRBV15 | TRBD1
TGTGCCATCGGAACGGGGGGGCTAGAGACCCAGTACTTC | CAIGTGGLETQYF | NA | TRBJ2-5 | TRBV10-3 | TRBD2
TGTGCCAGCAGCTTAGGACAGATCCCTGGTAGGCCCCAGCATTTT | CASSLGQIPGRPQHF | few | TRBJ1-5 | TRBV7-2 | NA
TGTGCCAGCAGCGTTGTAGCCGGGGCGGACACCGGGGAGCTGTTTTTT | CASSVVAGADTGELFF | NA | TRBJ2-2 | TRBV9 | NA
TGTGCCAGCACCTTAATACAGGGTGCCACTGAAGCTTTCTTT | CASTLIQGATEAFF | once | TRBJ1-1 | TRBV6-5 | NA
TGTGCCCTTAAGGGGGACAGGGCCGGAGATACGCAGTATTTT | CALKGDRAGDTQYF | NA | TRBJ2-3 | TRBV7-9 | TRBD1
TGTGCCAGCAGCCGACGGGTTGGACAGGGAAATGAAAAACTGTTTTTT | CASSRRVGQGNEKLFF | NA | TRBJ1-4 | TRBV7-9 | TRBD1
TGTGCCAGCAGTCGAAACAGGGGTGGGGAGCAGTACTTC | CASSRNRGGEQYF | few | TRBJ2-7 | TRBV12-3/TRBV12-4 | TRBD1
TGTGCCAGTAACCTAGGGACTGGTGGCTACACCTTC | CASNLGTGGYTF | NA | TRBJ1-2 | TRBV19 | NA
TGTGCCAGCAGCTCGGGACAGACTCTGTACGAGCAGTACTTC | CASSSGQTLYEQYF | NA | TRBJ2-7 | TRBV7-2 | TRBD1
TGTGCCTCGAGTAGCGGGGAAACGCAGTATTTT | CASSSGETQYF | NA | TRBJ2-3 | TRBV10-3 | TRBD2